This TCR beta chain was found in a study of blood T cell repertoires in COVID-19. Study-level information: The analysed material was cDNA or gDNA that came from T cells, B-cell-depleted T cells, or PBMCs.

Germline loops: CDR1 SEHNR, CDR2 FQNEAQ (reference sequence). Trimming removed 5 bases at V and 2 bases at J, with 15 bases between. This CDR3 has 15 residues. Method: immunoSEQ multiplex PCR; TCRdb's copy keeps in-frame clones and lacks some. The sample gives hundreds of thousands of clones, 85% to 90% of which show up once; 3.5% to 5% is in the top ten. Cohort placement rested on clinical history that participants reported themselves. This sequence joins TRBV7-9 and TRBJ1-2; D gene unclear. The TCR comes from a man aged 25-40 years who had recovered from COVID-19. The sequencing sample was made of PBMCs or T cells enriched from blood (not recorded which). The CDR3, as DNA: TGTGCCAGCAGCCCCGGGGAGCACGCCAACTATGGCTACACCTTC. Its translation: CASSPGEHANYGYTF. The full variable domain, rest sourced from reference TRBV7-9 and TRBJ1-2, is DTGVSQNPRHKITKRGQNVTFRCDPISEHNRLYWYRQTLGQGPEFLTYFQNEAQLEKSRLLSDRFSAERPKGSFSTLEIQRTEQGDSAMYLCASSPGEHANYGYTFGSGTRLTVV.